This T cell receptor beta chain derives from a study of blood T cell repertoires in COVID-19. Study-level information: The samples span acute and convalescent COVID-19 from the United States, Italy and Spain. T cells, B-cell-depleted T cells, or PBMCs supplied cDNA or gDNA.

Original analysis: Amplification of reference gene primers provided the estimated nucleated cell counts. The repertoire was sequenced with immunoSEQ multiplex PCR; TCRdb's copy has only in-frame clones and lacks some. That table furnishes V, J and clone size, whereas the DNA furnished D and trimming. The sample yields about 89,000 clones, over 75% seen once. Sequenced input: peripheral blood. This clonotype was sampled from a woman at least 80 years old with acute or convalescent COVID-19.

For the CDR3, the DNA is TGCGCCAGCAGCTTGGGGACTAGCGTTTGGTACAATGAGCAGTTCTTC. This gives the protein CASSLGTSVWYNEQFF. The V gene is TRBV5-1, the J gene TRBJ2-1; TRBD2 matches 9 bases. This CDR3 is 16 amino acids long. V lost 0 bases, J lost 4 bases, and 5 bases stayed unmatched. Per germline, CDR1 SGHRS and CDR2 YFSETQ.